Listed here are 6 T cell receptor beta chains from one sample, sequenced in a study of CD8 T cells in Susac syndrome. RNA in amounts of roughly 0.5 to 1 ug was reverse transcribed with random hexamers. TCRdb fed the immunoSEQ multiplex PCR reads into MiXCR, producing one record per CDR3 protein. The sample has approximately 110,000 distinct CDR3 sequences, approximately 96% seen once. The material sequenced was CD4+ T cells from PBMCs. All receptors come from a human donor in good health.

This clonotype occurred once. The chain is built from TRBV18 and TRBJ1-1; 8 bases match TRBD1. The CDR3 is made up of 14 amino acids. From germline, CDR1 is KGHSH and CDR2 LQKENI. The ends lost 4 bases at V and 1 base at J; junction bases unmatched: 2. In DNA form, the CDR3 reads TGTGCCAGCTCACGGCAGGGGGCGAACACTGAAGCTTTCTTT. As protein: CASSRQGANTEAFF.

V gene TRBV19 combines with J gene TRBJ2-5; D is ambiguous. V gave up 2 bases and J gave up 1 base, with 8 bases separating them. The CDR3 has 14 amino acids. The germline V gene has CDR1 LNHDA and CDR2 SQIVND (reference sequence). CDR3 protein: CASSISRSQETQYF. Here the CDR3 DNA reads TGTGCCAGTAGTATATCACGGAGCCAAGAGACCCAGTACTTC.

The CDR3: CASSLDPNTEAFF. As DNA, the CDR3 is TGCGCCAGCAGCCTAGATCCGAACACTGAAGCTTTCTTT. This chain joins TRBV5-1 and TRBJ1-1, with D uncertain. The CDR3 spans 13 residues. Trimming stripped 4 bases from V and 1 base from J, with 8 bases between. Germline V gives CDR1 SGHRS, CDR2 YFSETQ.

The V gene is TRBV6-2 or TRBV6-3, the J gene TRBJ1-2, with no clear D. The germline gives CDR1 MNHEY, CDR2 SVGEGT. V was shortened by 6 bases and J by 1 base, with 6 bases between the two germline ends. The CDR3 is 12 residues long. The CDR3 DNA follows: TGTGCCAGCAGCCCCAGTAACTATGGCTACACCTTC. Translation gives CASSPSNYGYTF.

The chain couples TRBV11-2 to TRBJ1-1; D perhaps matches TRBD1 (6 bases). In germline, CDR1 is SGHAT, CDR2 FQNNGV. V gave up 2 bases and J gave up 9 bases, with 7 bases separating them. The CDR3 has 11 residues. The CDR3 sequence is CASSLQGKAFF. CDR3 DNA sequence: TGTGCCAGCAGCTTACAGGGGAAAGCTTTCTTT. Filled out from reference TRBV11-2 and TRBJ1-1, the complete variable domain reads EAGVAQSPRYKIIEKRQSVAFWCNPISGHATLYWYQQILGQGPKLLIQFQNNGVVDDSQLPKDRFSAERLKGVDSTLKIQPAKLEDSAVYLCASSLQGKAFFGQGTRLTVV.

The CDR3 DNA is TGCGCCAGCAGCTTGCAGGGGACGGCTGAAGCTTTCTTT. This encodes CASSLQGTAEAFF. The chain joins TRBV5-1 to TRBJ1-1; tentatively, D is TRBD1 (6 bases). V shed 1 base and J shed 6 bases, with 10 bases lying between them. The CDR3 length is 13 residues. The germline V gene encodes CDR1 SGHRS and CDR2 YFSETQ.